One T cell receptor (beta chain) is described in this entry. The read gets to within 3 residues of the CDR3 end, and the germline J gene fills in the rest. This sample was taken from a study of T cells in women clearing cervical HPV infection. The germline CDR1 and CDR2 sequences are SNHLY and FYNNEI. CDR3 length equals 14 residues. Trimming took off 4 bases at V and 2 bases at J, with 9 bases between the two ends. TCRdb keeps only in-frame clones here, not all; method: immunoSEQ multiplex PCR. The sample's table shows some 31,000 clones. The chain combines TRBV2 with TRBJ1-5; D is unresolved. Source material: blood buffy coat. The sequence derives from a woman aged 18 to 75 with a cervical HPV16 infection that either progressed to CIN3+ or cleared (not recorded which). CDR3 region: CASSADKGNQPQHF. The CDR3 DNA, read in part, is TGTGCCAGCAGTGCCGACAAGGGCAATCAGCCC.